The following is a TCR beta chain sequence with its context. Antigen specificity is unknown. Germline V lookup: CDR1 LNHDA, CDR2 SQIVND (reference sequence). This CDR3 contains 15 residues. The germline V and J ends were trimmed by 6 bases and 0 bases, with 14 bases remaining between them. The data derive from a study of cytomegalovirus exposure and HLA in healthy donors. The study's findings and limits: Follow-up analysis found HLA locus-dependent TCR association rates, highest for DRB1 and lowest for HLA-C.

Researchers ran the PCR with 60 Vbeta and 13 Jbeta primers. Profiling relied on immunoSEQ multiplex PCR, and the TCRdb table lists in-frame clones only, not all of them. The profile shows over 100,000 clones, about 70% of them singletons. The sequence was collected from a woman in her 40s in good health and CMV-seropositive. Material: PBMCs. This chain uses TRBV19 with TRBJ1-2; D uncertain. The CDR3 sequence: CASRPRREPNYGYTF. The CDR3 nucleotides read TGTGCCAGTAGGCCCCGGAGGGAACCTAACTATGGCTACACCTTC.